This entry lists 13 T cell receptor beta chains sequenced from one sample in a study of blood T cell repertoires in COVID-19. Profiled with immunoSEQ multiplex PCR; TCRdb holds only in-frame clones, not every one. Among about 260,000 clones, 75% to 90% were seen once, and the ten largest hold just over 0.85%. Material: PBMCs or T cells enriched from blood (not recorded which). The origin of the receptors is a man aged 45 to 65 who had been exposed to COVID-19.

This clone was seen only once. The V and J genes are TRBV19 and TRBJ1-1; D is possibly TRBD1 (5 bases). The length of the CDR3 is 14 residues. The V and J ends lost 10 bases and 1 base respectively, with 16 bases between them. Germline CDR1 reads LNHDA; CDR2 reads SQIVND (reference sequence). CDR3 in DNA: TGTGCCACCAGAACGGGGGGAACGAACACTGAAGCTTTCTTT. This translates into CATRTGGTNTEAFF.

The chain uses TRBV27 and TRBJ2-5, with TRBD2 matching 10 bases. The CDR3 sequence is 15 residues long. J lost 7 bases, V lost 3 bases, and 8 bases had no gene match. Germline V gives CDR1 MNHEY, CDR2 SMNVEV (reference sequence). The CDR3 loop is CASSLSAGGLGTQYF. CDR3 sequence (DNA): TGTGCCAGCAGTTTGTCAGCGGGGGGGCTAGGGACCCAGTACTTC.

V usage is TRBV19 and J usage is TRBJ1-2; D may be TRBD1 (5 bases). V was trimmed by 2 bases and J by 7 bases, leaving 8 bases between them. CDR3 length: 12 residues. Germline values: CDR1 LNHDA, CDR2 SQIVND (reference sequence). CDR3 DNA: TGTGCCAGTAGTATATTTGGGGCTGGCTACACCTTC. It specifies CASSIFGAGYTF.

This clone was seen only a few times. This sequence joins TRBV10-3 and TRBJ1-6; 9 bases agree with TRBD1. The CDR3 has 13 residues. Germline V gene sequence: CDR1 ENHRY, CDR2 SYGVKD. After removal of 10 bases from V and 10 bases from J, the junction contained 8 bases not matched to a gene. CDR3 in amino acids: CATYRGRGSPLHF. CDR3 in DNA: TGTGCCACGTACAGGGGGCGCGGCTCACCCCTCCACTTT.

This rearrangement joins TRBV9 to TRBJ2-1; TRBD2 agrees at 11 bases. Unmatched junction bases numbered 5, after V lost 0 bases and J lost 6 bases. Germline V gene data show CDR1 as SGDLS and CDR2 as YYNGEE. This CDR3 has 16 amino acids. The CDR3: CASSVAILAGGNEQFF. CDR3 DNA: TGTGCCAGCAGCGTAGCTATCCTAGCGGGAGGCAATGAGCAGTTCTTC. The full variable domain, its missing parts supplied by reference TRBV9 and TRBJ2-1, is DSGVTQTPKHLITATGQRVTLRCSPRSGDLSVYWYQQSLDQGLQFLIQYYNGEERAKGNILERFSAQQFPDLHSELNLSSLELGDSALYFCASSVAILAGGNEQFFGPGTRLTVL.

The chain uses TRBV7-3 and TRBJ2-3; the D gene is possibly TRBD2 (5 bases). Trimming took 5 bases from V and 2 from J, leaving 11 bases between them. CDR1 and CDR2 (germline): SGHTA, FQGTGA. This CDR3 spans 14 amino acids. The CDR3 loop is CASSVRDYTDTQYF. CDR3 DNA: TGTGCCAGCAGCGTCCGTGACTACACAGATACGCAGTATTTT.

The chain is built from TRBV2 and TRBJ2-3; a weak D match, TRBD1 (6 bases). V gave up 6 bases and J gave up 3 bases, with 10 bases separating them. The germline V gene has CDR1 SNHLY and CDR2 FYNNEI. The CDR3 is made up of 13 amino acids. CDR3: CASRQGRTDTQYF. DNA of the CDR3: TGTGCCAGCAGACAGGGACGAACAGATACGCAGTATTTT.

This clone was detected a few times. The J gene is TRBJ1-1, the V gene TRBV29-1; 9 bases map to TRBD1. V dropped 7 bases and J dropped 3; count of bases not matched to a gene: 3. This CDR3 region has 12 residues. Germline V gene lookup returns CDR1 SQVTM and CDR2 ANQGSEA. CDR3 loop: CSARTGDTEAFF. The CDR3 bases are TGCAGCGCTAGGACAGGGGACACTGAAGCTTTCTTT.

The rearrangement links TRBV5-4 to TRBJ2-3, with D perhaps TRBD2 (5 bases). There are 15 residues in the CDR3. Germline-derived CDR1 and CDR2 are SGHNT and YYREEE (reference sequence). Trimming stripped 0 bases from V and 1 base from J, with 9 bases between. This chain's CDR3 is CASSLEARGTDTQYF. CDR3 nucleotides: TGTGCCAGCAGCTTGGAAGCGAGGGGCACAGATACGCAGTATTTT.

About this clone itself: Germline is not matched at one junction end, which may reflect a read error. This chain links TRBV7-7 with TRBJ2-2; D gene unclear. Germline lookup yields CDR1 SSHAT and CDR2 FNYEAQ (reference sequence). This CDR3 is 17 amino acids long. The CDR3 coding sequence is TGTGCTAGCAGCTTAAACTCTGGTACAGCGAACACCGGGGAGCTGTTTTTT. It is translated as CASSLNSGTANTGELFF.

The chain couples TRBV28 to TRBJ1-4; 8 bases fit TRBD1. This CDR3 contains 15 residues. Germline-derived CDR1 and CDR2 are MDHEN and SYDVKM. V was clipped by 3 bases and J by 7 bases; unmatched bases: 7. The CDR3, as DNA: TGTGCCAGCAGTTTGGGGGACAGGTATATTGAAAAACTGTTTTTT. Its translation is CASSLGDRYIEKLFF.

In DNA, the CDR3 is TGTGCCATCAGTGACCGACAGCCGCTTTCCTACAATGAGCAGTTCTTC. It translates to CAISDRQPLSYNEQFF. The V gene is TRBV10-3, the J gene TRBJ2-1; D might be TRBD1 (5 bases). The CDR3 loop spans 16 amino acids. Trimming removed 3 bases from V and 1 base from J, with 13 bases in between. Germline values: CDR1 ENHRY, CDR2 SYGVKD.

This rearrangement joins TRBV19 to TRBJ2-1, with D possibly TRBD2 on 6 matching bases. The CDR3 covers 14 residues. Trimming shortened V by 1 base and J by 8 bases, and 12 bases separated the two germline ends. Germline CDR1 LNHDA, CDR2 SQIVND (reference sequence). CDR3 nucleotide sequence: TGTGCCAGTAGTATAGCTCCGGGAGTGCATGAGCAGTTCTTC. Translation: CASSIAPGVHEQFF.